These 15 T cell receptor beta chains originate from one sample sequenced in a study of blood T cells in healthy people across ages. Then a second PCR, running roughly 6 to 11 cycles, was carried out with a sample-barcoded 5' primer and a J-beta primer mix. Via MiXCR, TCRdb re-called the 5' RACE reads, giving one row per CDR3 protein. The sample lists 1,300,000 or so distinct CDR3 sequences, approximately 59% occurring once. The sample comprised blood. The receptor source for this set is a man aged 18 to 29 in good health.

The chain recombines TRBV15 with TRBJ1-2; D not certain. The germline gives CDR1 LNHNV, CDR2 YYDKDF (reference sequence). The CDR3 runs 13 residues. Trimming cost V 1 base and J 3 bases, with 6 bases left between them. The CDR3 DNA reads as TGTGCCACCAGCAGAGCGGGCGACTATGGCTACACCTTC. Amino acids: CATSRAGDYGYTF.

This chain joins TRBV29-1 and TRBJ2-7; 13 bases line up with TRBD2. Per germline, CDR1 SQVTM and CDR2 ANQGSEA. The CDR3 is made up of 14 amino acids. The trim removed 5 bases at V and 6 bases at J, leaving 7 bases unmatched. The CDR3 nucleotides are TGCAGCGTTTGGACTAGCGGGAGAGTCTGCGAGCAGTACTTC. Protein: CSVWTSGRVCEQYF.

In its sample, this clonotype was seen a few times. This rearrangement joins TRBV29-1 to TRBJ1-1; TRBD1 might be the D (5 bases). Per germline, CDR1 SQVTM and CDR2 ANQGSEA. V was trimmed by 0 bases and J by 8 bases, leaving 10 bases between them. The CDR3 length is 12 residues. CDR3 sequence: CSVEDLGGEAFF. The CDR3, as DNA: TGCAGCGTTGAAGATCTTGGGGGGGAAGCTTTCTTT.

This chain connects TRBV7-2 to TRBJ2-4, with no clear D. Germline CDR1 and CDR2: SGHTA and FQGNSA. Trimming took off 0 bases at V and 0 bases at J, with 9 bases between the two ends. The CDR3 has 16 residues. Here the CDR3 reads CASSLAGSEAKNIQYF. As DNA, the CDR3 is TGTGCCAGCAGCTTAGCGGGGTCGGAAGCCAAAAACATTCAGTACTTC.

The rearrangement joins TRBV4-1 to TRBJ1-1; D not certain. V was cut by 1 base and J by 4 bases, with 7 bases left in between. Germline V lookup: CDR1 MGHRA, CDR2 YSYEKL. This CDR3 has 13 residues. CDR3 in amino acids: CASSQVVSTEAFF. CDR3 sequence (DNA): TGCGCCAGCAGCCAAGTGGTGTCCACTGAAGCTTTCTTT.

Concerning this clonotype itself: The junction differs from germline at one of its ends, possibly a read error. The rearrangement joins TRBV20-1 to TRBJ1-5, with 8 bases identical to TRBD1. The CDR3 is 14 amino acids. CDR1 and CDR2 from the germline V gene are DFQATT and SNEGSKA (reference sequence). CDR3 residues: CSANDRGGNQPQHF. CDR3 DNA sequence: TGCAGTGCTAACGACAGGGGAGGCAACCAGCCCCAGCATTTT.

The rearrangement uses TRBV7-2 and TRBJ2-3; 7 positions match TRBD2. The CDR3 has 15 residues. The V and J ends lost 2 bases and 2 bases, in that order; junction bases with no gene match: 4. The V gene's germline CDR1 is SGHTA and CDR2 FQGNSA. This CDR3 is CASSLWRGTTDTQYF. The DNA for the CDR3 is TGTGCCAGCAGCTTATGGCGGGGGACCACAGATACGCAGTATTTT.

The rearrangement links TRBV12-3 or TRBV12-4 to TRBJ2-2, with D uncertain. The V end was cut by 1 base, the J end by 6 bases, with 9 bases between. There are 14 residues in the CDR3. The CDR3 sequence: CASSLDPIAGELFF. CDR3 coding DNA: TGTGCCAGCAGTTTAGATCCGATCGCCGGGGAGCTGTTTTTT.

The chain has TRBV4-1 and TRBJ2-2, with 13 positions matching TRBD2. Germline V gives CDR1 MGHRA, CDR2 YSYEKL. The J segment lost 7 bases and the V segment lost 2 bases, leaving 4 bases of the junction unmatched. CDR3 length: 16 amino acids. This CDR3 reads CASSQPTSGRNGELFF. In DNA form, the CDR3 reads TGCGCCAGCAGCCAACCGACTAGCGGGAGGAACGGGGAGCTGTTTTTT.

The sample holds a few counts of this clonotype. The chain couples TRBV10-3 to TRBJ2-7; a weak D match, TRBD2 (5 bases). The CDR3 loop spans 14 amino acids. The ends were cut back, 3 bases at V and 4 bases at J, with 13 bases in the middle. Germline V gene sequence: CDR1 ENHRY, CDR2 SYGVKD. Written as DNA, the CDR3 is TGTGCCATCAGTGATCGGAAGGGCGGGTACGAGCAGTACTTC. As protein: CAISDRKGGYEQYF.

CDR3 sequence (DNA): TGTGCCAGCAGGCCCCCGGGCCCCTTCTACGAGCAGTACTTC. Amino acid sequence: CASRPPGPFYEQYF. V and J are TRBV28 and TRBJ2-7; no clear D. The CDR3 is made up of 14 amino acids. The germline CDR1 and CDR2 sequences are MDHEN and SYDVKM. Trimming shortened V by 6 bases and J by 3 bases, and 15 bases separated the two germline ends. Variable domain in full (rest from reference TRBV28 and TRBJ2-7): DVKVTQSSRYLVKRTGEKVFLECVQDMDHENMFWYRQDPGLGLRLIYFSYDVKMKEKGDIPEGYSVSREKKERFSLILESASTNQTSMYLCASRPPGPFYEQYFGPGTRLTVT.

The rearrangement joins TRBV5-1 to TRBJ2-3; D not resolved. The CDR3 loop spans 14 amino acids. Trimming cost V 5 bases and J 2 bases, with 12 bases left between them. Germline CDR1 and CDR2: SGHRS and YFSETQ. The CDR3 nucleotides read TGCGCCAGCAGTCTAACTCGCAACACAGATACGCAGTATTTT. Its protein product is CASSLTRNTDTQYF.

The V call is TRBV4-3, the J call TRBJ2-1; a possible D gene is TRBD2 (5 bases). V was clipped by 0 bases and J by 9 bases, with 12 bases between them. CDR3 length equals 14 residues. Germline V CDR1 and CDR2: LGHNA, YSLEER. The chain's CDR3 is CASSQDFKAVEQFF. The CDR3 DNA sequence: TGCGCCAGCAGCCAAGATTTTAAAGCGGTTGAGCAGTTCTTC.

CDR3 nucleotides: TGTGCCAGCAGCTTAAACAGAGAGCAGTTCTTC. Encoded protein: CASSLNREQFF. The chain is built from TRBV7-8 and TRBJ2-1, with D hard to call. V was clipped by 2 bases and J by 10 bases, with 6 bases between them. Germline V gene lookup returns CDR1 SGHVS and CDR2 FQNEAQ. This CDR3 spans 11 amino acids.

This chain links TRBV6-5 with TRBJ2-3; 7 bases are shared with TRBD1. The V segment lost 2 bases and the J segment 0 bases; nucleotides outside the gene matches: 14. Per germline, CDR1 MNHEY and CDR2 SVGAGI. This CDR3 contains 19 residues. The CDR3 is CASSYGPGTDSPSTDTQYF. In DNA, the CDR3 is TGTGCCAGCAGTTACGGTCCGGGGACAGACAGTCCTAGCACAGATACGCAGTATTTT.